This TCR beta chain appears in the sequencing data of a study of T cells in Graves' hyperthyroidism and ophthalmopathy. Researchers amplified the TCR beta CDR3 regions from RNA transcripts. HTBI primers were used for first-round RT-PCR of the TCR CDR3. TCRdb re-derived calls from the multiplex PCR reads in MiXCR, one entry per CDR3 protein. Counted here are about 560,000 distinct CDR3 sequences, roughly a sixth occurring once; the ten biggest clones make up roughly 18%. Germline CDR1 is SEHNR and CDR2 is FQNEAQ (reference sequence). V lost 4 bases to trimming and J lost 5 bases, with 20 bases between them. The CDR3 has 16 residues. In this sample, this clonotype turned up many times.

This sequence originates from a woman under 30 with Graves' hyperthyroidism. V is TRBV7-9 and J is TRBJ1-1, with D tentatively TRBD1 (5 bases). The material sequenced was blood. The CDR3 loop is CASSSRWRPGRTEAFF. DNA for the CDR3: TGTGCCAGCAGCTCACGGTGGCGACCAGGGAGGACTGAAGCTTTCTTT.